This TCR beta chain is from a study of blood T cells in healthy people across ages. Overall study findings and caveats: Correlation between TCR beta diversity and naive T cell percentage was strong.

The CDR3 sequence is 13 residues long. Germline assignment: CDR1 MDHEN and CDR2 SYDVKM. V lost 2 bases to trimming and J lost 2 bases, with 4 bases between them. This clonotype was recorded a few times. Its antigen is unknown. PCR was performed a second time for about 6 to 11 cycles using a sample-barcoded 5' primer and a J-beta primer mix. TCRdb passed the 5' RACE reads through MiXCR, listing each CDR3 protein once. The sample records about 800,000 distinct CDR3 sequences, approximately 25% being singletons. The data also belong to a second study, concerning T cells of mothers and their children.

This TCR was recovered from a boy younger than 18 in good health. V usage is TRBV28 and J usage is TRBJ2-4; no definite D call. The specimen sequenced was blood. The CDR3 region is CASSLRTKNIQYF. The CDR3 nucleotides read TGTGCCAGCAGTTTACGGACCAAAAACATTCAGTACTTC.